These T cell receptor beta chains were read from a single sample in a study of shared clonotypes between healthy human individuals. Using immunoSEQ multiplex PCR, the repertoire was profiled, and TCRdb retains in-frame clones only, with some absent. The sample carries 1.6 million or so clones, approximately 98.5% recorded once. The specimen sequenced was naive CD4+ T cells sorted from blood. The receptors derive from a man aged 25-40 years in good health. CDR3s include the opening cysteine and the closing phenylalanine or tryptophan. D genes are given only for firm matches. Expanded clones get a size class; other rows say once, few or many, or leave the size out.

j_gene	abundance	d_gene	v_gene	CDR3nt	CDR3aa
TRBJ1-2	.	.	TRBV6-6	TGTGCCAGCAGTTACTCTGGGGATGGCTACACCTTC	CASSYSGDGYTF
TRBJ2-1	.	TRBD2	TRBV7-2	TGTGCCAGCAGCTTAGGTGGGAGGGCCTGGGTGCAGTTCTTC	CASSLGGRAWVQFF
TRBJ2-3	once	TRBD1	TRBV5-1	TGCGCCAGCAGCTTGGATGGGACAGGGGGTGCTAAACAGTATTTT	CASSLDGTGGAKQYF
TRBJ1-2	.	.	TRBV9	TGTGCCAGCGCAATCGTTACTTCGGAGGATGGCTACACCTTC	CASAIVTSEDGYTF
TRBJ2-3	.	.	TRBV7-8	TGTGCCAGCAGCCAACACGAAGGGAGGCCAGGCAGCACAGATACGCAGTATTTT	CASSQHEGRPGSTDTQYF
TRBJ2-7	.	TRBD2	TRBV2	TGTGCCAGCAGGCCTAGCGGGAGTTACGAGCAGTACTTC	CASRPSGSYEQYF
TRBJ2-7	.	.	TRBV5-6	TGTGCCAGCACCCCAAGCGGGTATTGGAACGAGCAGTACTTC	CASTPSGYWNEQYF
TRBJ1-2	.	.	TRBV2	TGTGCCAGCAGTGAAAACGCAGGCCTGGGTTATGGCTACACCTTC	CASSENAGLGYGYTF
TRBJ2-3	.	TRBD2	TRBV30	TGTGCCTGGACGGGACTAAGAGATACGCAGTATTTT	CAWTGLRDTQYF
TRBJ1-5	.	.	TRBV5-1	TGCGCCAGCAGCTTGTCCCCGGGCGCCGCGGGCAATCAGCCCCAGCATTTT	CASSLSPGAAGNQPQHF
TRBJ2-1	.	.	TRBV2	TGTGCCAGCAGTCTTGGTCCCGGTCGGGTAAAGGAGGATGAGCAGTTCTTC	CASSLGPGRVKEDEQFF
TRBJ2-7	.	TRBD1	TRBV28	TGTGCCAGCACCCCCGGGACAGGGATAACCTACGAGCAGTACTTC	CASTPGTGITYEQYF
TRBJ2-2	.	.	TRBV5-1	TGCGCCAGCAGCCTGCGGCAGCCGGGAGGGGAGCTGTTTTTT	CASSLRQPGGELFF
TRBJ2-2	.	.	TRBV7-8	TGTGCCAGCAGCTTATGGAGCCGGCAACCCGGGGAGCTGTTTTTT	CASSLWSRQPGELFF
TRBJ2-5	once	.	TRBV18	TGTGCCAGCTCACCAGGGGGTCAAGAGACCCAGTACTTC	CASSPGGQETQYF
TRBJ2-3	.	TRBD1	TRBV7-9	TGTGCCAGCAGCTTAGCCACAGGGGGCACAGATACGCAGTATTTT	CASSLATGGTDTQYF
TRBJ2-3	.	.	TRBV27	TGTGCCAGCAGTTTATCACGGAGTCGAGGAGATACGCAGTATTTT	CASSLSRSRGDTQYF
TRBJ1-2	.	TRBD1	TRBV27	TGTGCCAGCAGTTCGTTTTTAGGACAGGGCTCCTATGGCTACACCTTC	CASSSFLGQGSYGYTF
TRBJ2-7	.	TRBD2	TRBV5-1	TGCGCCAGCAGCTCCGGACTAGCGCGAAGACATTCCTACGAGCAGTACTTC	CASSSGLARRHSYEQYF
TRBJ2-2	.	TRBD1	TRBV10-1	TGCGCCAGCAGTGAGTTTAGATACCGGTGGACAGGGGACACCGGGGAGCTGTTTTTT	CASSEFRYRWTGDTGELFF
TRBJ2-7	.	.	TRBV30	TGTGCCTGGGTTCAACAGAGCTCCTACGAGCAGTACTTC	CAWVQQSSYEQYF
TRBJ2-1	.	.	TRBV9	TGTGCCAGCAGCACCGGGACACCGGGCAATGAGCAGTTCTTC	CASSTGTPGNEQFF
TRBJ2-7	.	TRBD1	TRBV7-9	TGTGCCAGCAGCCGGGCCTCCGGGACAGGGGGCGTCGAGCAGTACTTC	CASSRASGTGGVEQYF
TRBJ1-3	.	.	TRBV6-5	TGTGCCAGCAGTGTGACAGGCCTTGGAAACACCATATATTTT	CASSVTGLGNTIYF
TRBJ1-2	.	.	TRBV9	TGTGCCAGCAGCGTAGGGGTAGGGGCGGGTAGGTATGGCTACACCTTC	CASSVGVGAGRYGYTF
TRBJ1-4	.	TRBD1	TRBV6-5	TGTGCCAGCGGACAGGGGATAACTAATGAAAAACTGTTTTTT	CASGQGITNEKLFF
TRBJ1-5	once	.	TRBV2	TGTGCCAGCAGTGCGGGGTTTCGCAATCAGCCCCAGCATTTT	CASSAGFRNQPQHF
TRBJ1-3	.	.	TRBV5-5	TGTGCCAGCAGCTTGGCTAGGGGGGACACCATATATTTT	CASSLARGDTIYF
TRBJ2-7	once	.	TRBV5-5	TGTGCCAGCAGCTTGGACACCTACGAGCAGTACTTC	CASSLDTYEQYF
TRBJ1-1	.	.	TRBV9	TGTGCCAGCAGCGGAACAGGGACGAACACTGAAGCTTTCTTT	CASSGTGTNTEAFF
TRBJ1-1	.	.	TRBV6-5	TGTGCCAGCAGTTACTGGGAAAAAAGAGACACTGAAGCTTTCTTT	CASSYWEKRDTEAFF
TRBJ2-5	.	.	TRBV29-1	TGCAGCTCTACTGCGGCAGGGCGGGTCAGAGAGACCCAGTACTTC	CSSTAAGRVRETQYF
TRBJ2-7	once	TRBD1	TRBV28	TGTGCCAGCAGGGGGACAGGGCAAACCCCTCGGTCCTACGAGCAGTACTTC	CASRGTGQTPRSYEQYF
TRBJ2-1	once	TRBD2	TRBV7-3	TGTGCCAGCAGCCTGGGGACTAGCGGATACAATGAGCAGTTCTTC	CASSLGTSGYNEQFF
TRBJ1-3	.	.	TRBV6-5	TGTGCCAGCGGACGGCCCGGTGGAAACACCATATATTTT	CASGRPGGNTIYF
TRBJ2-7	.	TRBD2	TRBV10-1	TGCGCCAGCAGTGACGCCCCTTGGGAGGGGCAGTACTTC	CASSDAPWEGQYF
TRBJ2-6	.	TRBD1	TRBV4-3	TGCGCCAGCAGCCAAGAGTACAGGGGATACTCTGGGGCCAACGTCCTGACTTTC	CASSQEYRGYSGANVLTF
TRBJ2-7	.	.	TRBV7-9	TGTGCCAGCAGCTTTGTAGGGCACGAGCAGTACTTC	CASSFVGHEQYF
TRBJ2-3	.	.	TRBV27	TGTGCCAGCAGTCCCCCCACAGGACCCCATACGCAGTATTTT	CASSPPTGPHTQYF
TRBJ1-1	.	.	TRBV27	TGTGCCAGCGCCTGGGCCCTGAACACTGAAGCTTTCTTT	CASAWALNTEAFF
TRBJ1-1	.	.	TRBV18	TGTGCCAGCTCACCTTCCGGAGAGAACACTGAAGCTTTCTTT	CASSPSGENTEAFF
TRBJ1-2	.	TRBD1	TRBV2	TGTGCCAGCGCTCGGGACAGCCTCTATGGCTACACCTTC	CASARDSLYGYTF
TRBJ1-2	.	.	TRBV28	TGTGCCAGCAGTTTCTCATCCCGCTGGATTTACTATGGCTACACCTTC	CASSFSSRWIYYGYTF
TRBJ2-1	.	TRBD2	TRBV7-6	TGTGCCAGCAGCTTACCGGCTAGCGGGAGGTACGAGCAGTTCTTC	CASSLPASGRYEQFF
TRBJ1-2	.	TRBD1	TRBV6-5	TGTGCCAGCAGTTCTCCGGGACAGCAAAACTATGGCTACACCTTC	CASSSPGQQNYGYTF
TRBJ2-2	once	TRBD2	TRBV5-4	TGTGCCAGCAGCCCTCGGACTAGCGGGGCCACCGGGGAGCTGTTTTTT	CASSPRTSGATGELFF
TRBJ1-5	.	.	TRBV28	TGTGCCAGCAGTTTCGGGAGGAGCAATCAGCCCCAGCATTTT	CASSFGRSNQPQHF
TRBJ2-7	once	.	TRBV28	TGTGCCAGCGGTAGGGGGACCTACGAGCAGTACTTC	CASGRGTYEQYF
TRBJ1-1	.	.	TRBV11-1	TGTGCCAGCAGCTTAACGGATCCTGAAGCTTTCTTT	CASSLTDPEAFF
TRBJ1-4	.	TRBD1	TRBV5-8	TGTGCCAGCAGCTTGCCACCGGTCGGGACAGGGGTTGAAAAACTGTTTTTT	CASSLPPVGTGVEKLFF
TRBJ1-1	.	TRBD1	TRBV11-2	TGTGCCAGCAGCTCGGACAGGGTGAGGACGTTCACTGAAGCTTTCTTT	CASSSDRVRTFTEAFF
TRBJ2-1	.	TRBD1	TRBV28	TGTGCCAGCAGTTTATTTGGGACAGTCTACAATGAGCAGTTCTTC	CASSLFGTVYNEQFF
TRBJ2-2	.	TRBD2	TRBV27	TGTGCCAGCAGTTTAACTCGACTAGCGGGAGTTGCCGGGGAGCTGTTTTTT	CASSLTRLAGVAGELFF
TRBJ1-2	.	TRBD1	TRBV5-1	TGCGCCAGCAGCTTGCTTGCGACAGGGGTAGCAAGGGGCTACACCTTC	CASSLLATGVARGYTF
TRBJ2-2	.	TRBD2	TRBV5-1	TGCGCCAGCAGCCGGACTAGCGGGAGCACCGGGGAGCTGTTTTTT	CASSRTSGSTGELFF